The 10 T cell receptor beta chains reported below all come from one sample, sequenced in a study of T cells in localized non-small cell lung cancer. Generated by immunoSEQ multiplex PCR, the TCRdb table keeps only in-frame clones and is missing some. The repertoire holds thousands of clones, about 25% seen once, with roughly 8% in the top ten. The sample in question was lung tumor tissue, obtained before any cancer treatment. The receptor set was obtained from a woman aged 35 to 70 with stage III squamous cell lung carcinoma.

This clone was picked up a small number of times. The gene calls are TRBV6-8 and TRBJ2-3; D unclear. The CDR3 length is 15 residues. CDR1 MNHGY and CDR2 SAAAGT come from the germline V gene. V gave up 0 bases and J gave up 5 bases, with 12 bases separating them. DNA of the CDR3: TGTGCCAGCAGTTACTCGAAGGGTTCAATAGATACGCAGTATTTT. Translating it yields CASSYSKGSIDTQYF.

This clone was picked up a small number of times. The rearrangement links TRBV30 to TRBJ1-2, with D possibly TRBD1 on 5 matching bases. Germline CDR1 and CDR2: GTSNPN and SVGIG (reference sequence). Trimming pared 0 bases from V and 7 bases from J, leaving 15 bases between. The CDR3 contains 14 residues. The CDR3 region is CAWSVGQGLSGYTF. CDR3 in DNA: TGTGCCTGGAGTGTAGGGCAGGGTTTAAGTGGCTACACCTTC.

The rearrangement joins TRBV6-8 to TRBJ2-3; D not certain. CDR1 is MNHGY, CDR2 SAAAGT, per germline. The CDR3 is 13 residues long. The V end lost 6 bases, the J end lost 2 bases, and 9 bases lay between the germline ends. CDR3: CASRGVNTDTQYF. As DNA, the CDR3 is TGTGCCAGCAGAGGTGTCAACACAGATACGCAGTATTTT.

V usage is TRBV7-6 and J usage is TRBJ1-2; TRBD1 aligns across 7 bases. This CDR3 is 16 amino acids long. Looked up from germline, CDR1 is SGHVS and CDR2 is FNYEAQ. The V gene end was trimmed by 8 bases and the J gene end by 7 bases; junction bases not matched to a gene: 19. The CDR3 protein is CASGTTTPGQIPGYTF. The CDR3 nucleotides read TGTGCCAGCGGTACCACCACCCCGGGACAGATTCCTGGCTACACCTTC.

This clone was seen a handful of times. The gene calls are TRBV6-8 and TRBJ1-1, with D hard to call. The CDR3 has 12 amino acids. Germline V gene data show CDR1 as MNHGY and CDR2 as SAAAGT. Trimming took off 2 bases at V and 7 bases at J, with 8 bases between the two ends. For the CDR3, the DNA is TGTGCCAGCAGTTACGGTGGGTTTGAAGCTTTCTTT. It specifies CASSYGGFEAFF.

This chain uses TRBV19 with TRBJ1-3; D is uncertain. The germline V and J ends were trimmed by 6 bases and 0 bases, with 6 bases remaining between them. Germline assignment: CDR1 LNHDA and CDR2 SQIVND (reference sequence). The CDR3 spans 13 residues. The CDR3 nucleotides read TGTGCCAGTAGATCGCCCTCTGGAAACACCATATATTTT. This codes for CASRSPSGNTIYF.

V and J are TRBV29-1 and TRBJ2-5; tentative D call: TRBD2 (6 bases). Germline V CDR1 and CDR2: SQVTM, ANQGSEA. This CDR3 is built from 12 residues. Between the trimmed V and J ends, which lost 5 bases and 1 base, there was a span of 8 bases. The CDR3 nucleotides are TGCAGCGTTCGGAGGGGCCAAGAGACCCAGTACTTC. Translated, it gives CSVRRGQETQYF.

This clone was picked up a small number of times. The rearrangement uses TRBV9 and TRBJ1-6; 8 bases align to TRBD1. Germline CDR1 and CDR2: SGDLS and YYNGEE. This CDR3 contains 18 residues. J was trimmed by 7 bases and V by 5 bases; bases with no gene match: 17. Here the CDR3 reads CASRYTRTSTGANSPLHF. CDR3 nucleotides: TGTGCCAGCAGGTACACTCGTACCTCGACAGGGGCCAATTCACCCCTCCACTTT. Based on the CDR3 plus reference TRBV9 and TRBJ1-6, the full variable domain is DSGVTQTPKHLITATGQRVTLRCSPRSGDLSVYWYQQSLDQGLQFLIQYYNGEERAKGNILERFSAQQFPDLHSELNLSSLELGDSALYFCASRYTRTSTGANSPLHFGNGTRLTVT.

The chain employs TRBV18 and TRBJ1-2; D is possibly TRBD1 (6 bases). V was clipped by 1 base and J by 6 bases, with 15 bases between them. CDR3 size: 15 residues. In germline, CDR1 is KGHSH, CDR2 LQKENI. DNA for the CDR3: TGTGCCAGCTCACCACAGGGGCCTGGGGGCGATGGCTACACCTTC. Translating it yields CASSPQGPGGDGYTF.

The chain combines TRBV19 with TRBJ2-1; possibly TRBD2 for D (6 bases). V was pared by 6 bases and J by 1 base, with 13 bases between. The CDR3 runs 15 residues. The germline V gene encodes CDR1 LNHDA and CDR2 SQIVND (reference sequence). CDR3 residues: CASRAQEGSYNEQFF. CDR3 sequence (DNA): TGTGCCAGTAGGGCACAGGAGGGGTCCTACAATGAGCAGTTCTTC.